The 2 T cell receptor beta chains reported below all come from one sample, sequenced in a study of a mutant IDH1 vaccine in newly diagnosed glioma. The time point is: week 47, end of study. Mutant IDH1 20-mer peptide, at 300 ug, made up each vaccine dose, with topical imiquimod. The antigens these receptors bind are not known. Data came from immunoSEQ multiplex PCR; TCRdb stores just in-frame clones and leaves some out. This sample has 24,000 or so clones, with 84% found just once. Sequences were derived from PBMCs, sampled from a glioma patient whose treatment included an IDH1 peptide vaccine. These receptors all stem from a man between 40 and 49 years old with glioma.

The rearrangement uses TRBV6-4 and TRBJ2-2; TRBD1 is a possible D gene (5 bases). Germline-derived CDR1 and CDR2 are MRHNA and SNTAGT. The V end lost 3 bases, the J end lost 4 bases, and 9 bases lay between the germline ends. The CDR3 is made up of 14 amino acids. This CDR3 is CASSEPGLTGELFF. DNA for the CDR3: TGTGCCAGCAGTGAACCAGGGCTCACCGGGGAGCTGTTTTTT.

The chain couples TRBV7-9 to TRBJ1-1; perhaps TRBD1 as D (5 bases). There are 14 residues in the CDR3. The germline CDR1 and CDR2 sequences are SEHNR and FQNEAQ (reference sequence). Trimming shortened V by 4 bases and J by 3 bases, and 12 bases separated the two germline ends. CDR3 region: CASSSQGGDTEAFF. The CDR3 DNA is TGTGCCAGCAGCTCGCAGGGAGGCGACACTGAAGCTTTCTTT.